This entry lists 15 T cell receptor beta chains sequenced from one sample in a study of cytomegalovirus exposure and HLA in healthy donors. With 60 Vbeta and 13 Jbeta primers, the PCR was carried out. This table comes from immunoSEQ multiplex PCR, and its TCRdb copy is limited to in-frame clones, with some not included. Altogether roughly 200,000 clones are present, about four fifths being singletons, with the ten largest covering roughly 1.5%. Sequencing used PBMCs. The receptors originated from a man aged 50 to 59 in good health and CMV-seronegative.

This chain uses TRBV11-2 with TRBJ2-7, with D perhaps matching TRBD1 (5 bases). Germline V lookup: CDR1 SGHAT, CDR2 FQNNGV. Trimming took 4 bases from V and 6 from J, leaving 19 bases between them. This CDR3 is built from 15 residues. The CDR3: CASSWGRVGPSEQYF. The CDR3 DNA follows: TGTGCCAGCAGCTGGGGCAGGGTCGGACCCAGCGAGCAGTACTTC. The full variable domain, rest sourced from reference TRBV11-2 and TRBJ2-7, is EAGVAQSPRYKIIEKRQSVAFWCNPISGHATLYWYQQILGQGPKLLIQFQNNGVVDDSQLPKDRFSAERLKGVDSTLKIQPAKLEDSAVYLCASSWGRVGPSEQYFGPGTRLTVT.

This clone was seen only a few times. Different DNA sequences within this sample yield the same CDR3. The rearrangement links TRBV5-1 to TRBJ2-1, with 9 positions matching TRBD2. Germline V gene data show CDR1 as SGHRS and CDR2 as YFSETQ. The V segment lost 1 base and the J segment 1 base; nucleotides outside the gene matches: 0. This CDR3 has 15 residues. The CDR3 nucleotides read TGCGCCAGCAGCTTGACTAGCGGGTCCTACAATGAGCAGTTCTTC. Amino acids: CASSLTSGSYNEQFF. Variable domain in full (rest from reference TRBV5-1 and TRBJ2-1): KAGVTQTPRYLIKTRGQQVTLSCSPISGHRSVSWYQQTPGQGLQFLFEYFSETQRNKGNFPGRFSGRQFSNSRSEMNVSTLELGDSALYLCASSLTSGSYNEQFFGPGTRLTVL.

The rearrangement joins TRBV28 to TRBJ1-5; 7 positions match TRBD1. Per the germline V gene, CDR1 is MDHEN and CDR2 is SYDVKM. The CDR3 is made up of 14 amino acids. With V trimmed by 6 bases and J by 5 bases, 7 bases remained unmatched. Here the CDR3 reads CASRAGTDYQPQHF. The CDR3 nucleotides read TGTGCCAGCAGGGCCGGGACAGATTATCAGCCCCAGCATTTT.

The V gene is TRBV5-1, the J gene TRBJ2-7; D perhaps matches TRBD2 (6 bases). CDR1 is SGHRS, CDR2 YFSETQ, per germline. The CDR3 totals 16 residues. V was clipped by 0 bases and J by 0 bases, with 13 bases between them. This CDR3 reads CASSLESAGSSYEQYF. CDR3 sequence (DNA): TGCGCCAGCAGCTTGGAGTCGGCGGGAAGCTCCTACGAGCAGTACTTC.

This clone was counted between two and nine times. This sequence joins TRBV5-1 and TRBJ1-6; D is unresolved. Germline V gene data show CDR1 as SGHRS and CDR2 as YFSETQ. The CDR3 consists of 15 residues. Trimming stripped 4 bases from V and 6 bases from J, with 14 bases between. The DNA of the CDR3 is TGCGCCAGCAGCACGGGGTATCGATTTAATTCACCCCTCCACTTT. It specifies CASSTGYRFNSPLHF.

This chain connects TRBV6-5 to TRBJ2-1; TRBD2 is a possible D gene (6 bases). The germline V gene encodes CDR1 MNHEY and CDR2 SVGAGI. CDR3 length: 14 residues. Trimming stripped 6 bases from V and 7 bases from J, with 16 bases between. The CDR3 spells CASSRSPGGNEQFF. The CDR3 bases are TGTGCCAGCAGCCGCTCTCCCGGAGGGAATGAGCAGTTCTTC.

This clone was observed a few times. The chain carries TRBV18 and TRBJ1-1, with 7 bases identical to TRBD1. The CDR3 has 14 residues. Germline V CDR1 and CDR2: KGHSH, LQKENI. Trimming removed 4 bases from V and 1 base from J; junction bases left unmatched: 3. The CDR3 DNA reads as TGTGCCAGCTCACGGGACAGAAAGAACACTGAAGCTTTCTTT. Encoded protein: CASSRDRKNTEAFF.

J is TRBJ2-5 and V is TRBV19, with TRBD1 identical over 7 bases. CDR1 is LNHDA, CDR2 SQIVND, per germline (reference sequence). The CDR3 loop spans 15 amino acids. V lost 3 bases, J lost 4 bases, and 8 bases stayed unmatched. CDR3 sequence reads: CASSIIPGQAETQYF. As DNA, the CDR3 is TGTGCCAGTAGTATTATTCCCGGACAGGCAGAGACCCAGTACTTC.

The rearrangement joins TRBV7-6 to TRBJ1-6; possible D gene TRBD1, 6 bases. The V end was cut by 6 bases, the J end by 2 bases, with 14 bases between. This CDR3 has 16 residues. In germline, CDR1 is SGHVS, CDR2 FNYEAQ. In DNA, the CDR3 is TGTGCCAGCAGTCGGGGGGCACCTACCTATAATTCACCCCTCCACTTT. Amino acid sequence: CASSRGAPTYNSPLHF.

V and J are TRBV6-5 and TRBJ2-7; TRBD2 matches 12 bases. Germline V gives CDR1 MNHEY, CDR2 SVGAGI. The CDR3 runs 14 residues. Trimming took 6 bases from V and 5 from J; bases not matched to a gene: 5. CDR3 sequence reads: CASSRLAGVNEQYF. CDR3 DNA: TGTGCCAGCAGCCGACTAGCGGGAGTCAACGAGCAGTACTTC.

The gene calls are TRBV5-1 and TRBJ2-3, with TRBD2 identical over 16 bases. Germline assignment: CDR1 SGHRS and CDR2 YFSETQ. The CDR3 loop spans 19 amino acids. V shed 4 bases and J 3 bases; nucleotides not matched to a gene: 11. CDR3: CASSATGLAGGLVTDTQYF. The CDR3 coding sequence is TGCGCCAGCAGCGCCACGGGACTAGCGGGGGGGCTAGTGACAGATACGCAGTATTTT.

CDR3 protein: CASSADRGQYNEQFF. The CDR3 nucleotides are TGTGCCAGTAGTGCAGACAGGGGGCAATACAATGAGCAGTTCTTC. The J gene is TRBJ2-1, the V gene TRBV19, with TRBD1 identical over 10 bases. The germline V gene encodes CDR1 LNHDA and CDR2 SQIVND (reference sequence). This CDR3 region has 15 residues. The junction had 5 bases not matched to a gene; V was cut back by 5 bases and J by 4 bases. The whole variable domain, filled in from reference TRBV19 and TRBJ2-1, reads DGGITQSPKYLFRKEGQNVTLSCEQNLNHDAMYWYRQDPGQGLRLIYYSQIVNDFQKGDIAEGYSVSREKKESFPLTVTSAQKNPTAFYLCASSADRGQYNEQFFGPGTRLTVL.

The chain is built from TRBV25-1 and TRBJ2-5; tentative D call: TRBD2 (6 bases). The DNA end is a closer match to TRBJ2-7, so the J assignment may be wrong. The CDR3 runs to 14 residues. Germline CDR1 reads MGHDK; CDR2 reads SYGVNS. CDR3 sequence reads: CASSVRRRGGEQYF. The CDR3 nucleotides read TGTGCCAGCAGTGTGAGGCGGAGGGGAGGCGAGCAGTACTTC.

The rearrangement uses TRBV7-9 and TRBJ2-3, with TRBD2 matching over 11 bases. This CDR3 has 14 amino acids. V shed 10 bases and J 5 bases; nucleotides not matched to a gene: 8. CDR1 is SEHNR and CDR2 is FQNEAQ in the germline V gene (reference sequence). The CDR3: CATLTSGAVDTQYF. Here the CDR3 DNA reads TGTGCCACCTTGACTAGCGGGGCGGTAGATACGCAGTATTTT.

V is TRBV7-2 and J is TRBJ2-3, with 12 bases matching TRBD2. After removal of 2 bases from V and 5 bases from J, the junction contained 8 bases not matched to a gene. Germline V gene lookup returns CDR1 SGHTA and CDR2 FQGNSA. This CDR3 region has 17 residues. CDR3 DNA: TGTGCCAGCAGCTTAATGGCTAGCGGGGGGGCAGTAGATACGCAGTATTTT. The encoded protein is CASSLMASGGAVDTQYF.